These 10 T cell receptor beta chains originate from one sample sequenced in a study of cytomegalovirus exposure and HLA in healthy donors. Primers for the PCR totalled 60 Vbeta and 13 Jbeta. TCRdb's copy holds only in-frame clones and misses some; the assay was immunoSEQ multiplex PCR. The data show around 130,000 clones, with about 66% seen just once and less than 2% held by the top ten. The sequenced sample consisted of PBMCs. The source of these receptors is a young man in good health and CMV-seropositive.

V usage is TRBV6-1 and J usage is TRBJ1-2; a possible D gene is TRBD1 (5 bases). Trimming took off 0 bases at V and 4 bases at J, with 9 bases between the two ends. The CDR3 is 14 amino acids. Germline CDR1 reads MNHNS; CDR2 reads SASEGT. CDR3 sequence: CASSEAPGPYGYTF. DNA of the CDR3: TGTGCCAGCAGTGAAGCCCCAGGGCCCTATGGCTACACCTTC.

V gene TRBV10-3 combines with J gene TRBJ2-1; 14 nucleotides align to TRBD2. The germline CDR1 and CDR2 sequences are ENHRY and SYGVKD. CDR3 length equals 16 residues. V gave up 2 bases and J gave up 8 bases; unmatched junction bases: 5. In nucleotides, the CDR3 is TGTGCCATCAGTGAGCCGGGGACTAGCGGGAGCTATGAGCAGTTCTTC. It codes for CAISEPGTSGSYEQFF.

V gene TRBV7-2 combines with J gene TRBJ1-5; D remains ambiguous. CDR3 length: 15 residues. Trimming removed 2 bases from V and 8 bases from J, with 16 bases in between. Germline CDR1 reads SGHTA; CDR2 reads FQGNSA. CDR3 DNA sequence: TGTGCCAGCAGCTTACGGTCCTTTGGCCGGGAGCCCCAGCATTTT. Translated, it gives CASSLRSFGREPQHF.

The chain recombines TRBV11-2 with TRBJ2-3, with 8 bases aligning to TRBD2. CDR1 is SGHAT and CDR2 is FQNNGV in the germline V gene. V shed 0 bases and J 5 bases; nucleotides not matched to a gene: 10. The CDR3 is 17 amino acids. The CDR3 sequence is CASSLDIRTSGLDTQYF. DNA of the CDR3: TGTGCCAGCAGCTTAGATATCCGAACTAGCGGTTTAGATACGCAGTATTTT. The full variable domain, its missing parts supplied by reference TRBV11-2 and TRBJ2-3, is EAGVAQSPRYKIIEKRQSVAFWCNPISGHATLYWYQQILGQGPKLLIQFQNNGVVDDSQLPKDRFSAERLKGVDSTLKIQPAKLEDSAVYLCASSLDIRTSGLDTQYFGPGTRLTVL.

CDR3 protein: CAISYGQDSGNTIYF. CDR3 nucleotides: TGTGCCATCAGTTACGGACAGGACTCTGGAAACACCATATATTTT. The chain links TRBV10-3 to TRBJ1-3, with 7 bases matching TRBD1. The CDR3 has 15 residues. The trim removed 5 bases at V and 0 bases at J, leaving 4 bases unmatched. Germline V gene sequence: CDR1 ENHRY, CDR2 SYGVKD.

This clone came up once. The V gene is TRBV27, the J gene TRBJ2-5, with 8 bases that match TRBD1. Trimming at V came to 3 bases and at J to 5 bases, leaving 11 bases not matched to a gene. This CDR3 region has 16 residues. The germline V gene has CDR1 MNHEY and CDR2 SMNVEV (reference sequence). CDR3 loop: CASSLADRGPGETQYF. The CDR3 nucleotides read TGTGCCAGCAGTTTGGCAGACAGGGGCCCGGGGGAGACCCAGTACTTC.

The chain couples TRBV5-1 to TRBJ1-1, with D hard to call. The length of the CDR3 is 14 residues. Per germline, CDR1 SGHRS and CDR2 YFSETQ. V lost 7 bases and J lost 1, with 14 bases in between. The CDR3 DNA sequence: TGCGCCAGCGGCCGTGGCAGTCCGAACACTGAAGCTTTCTTT. Residues: CASGRGSPNTEAFF. Using reference TRBV5-1 and TRBJ1-1 for the parts outside the CDR3, the full variable domain is KAGVTQTPRYLIKTRGQQVTLSCSPISGHRSVSWYQQTPGQGLQFLFEYFSETQRNKGNFPGRFSGRQFSNSRSEMNVSTLELGDSALYLCASGRGSPNTEAFFGQGTRLTVV.

The chain has TRBV7-2 and TRBJ1-4, with 8 bases aligning to TRBD1. This CDR3 region has 18 residues. CDR1 and CDR2 from the germline V gene are SGHTA and FQGNSA. V lost 1 base to trimming and J lost 7 bases; unmatched junction nucleotides: 14. DNA for the CDR3: TGTGCCAGCAGCTTAGACGGCCCCGGTGGACAGGGTGGTGAAAAACTGTTTTTT. Its protein product is CASSLDGPGGQGGEKLFF.

V is TRBV5-1 and J is TRBJ2-1; 7 bases line up with TRBD2. The CDR3 totals 15 residues. The J segment lost 0 bases and the V segment lost 4 bases, leaving 4 bases of the junction unmatched. Germline lookup yields CDR1 SGHRS and CDR2 YFSETQ. In DNA form, the CDR3 reads TGCGCCAGCAGCCCGGCTAGCGGCTCCTACAATGAGCAGTTCTTC. Its protein is CASSPASGSYNEQFF. The variable domain in full, with the rest retrieved from reference TRBV5-1 and TRBJ2-1, is KAGVTQTPRYLIKTRGQQVTLSCSPISGHRSVSWYQQTPGQGLQFLFEYFSETQRNKGNFPGRFSGRQFSNSRSEMNVSTLELGDSALYLCASSPASGSYNEQFFGPGTRLTVL.

The chain combines TRBV5-1 with TRBJ2-5, with a tentative D call TRBD2 (5 bases). The CDR3 runs 14 residues. V was shortened by 3 bases and J by 3 bases, with 12 bases between the two germline ends. The germline V gene has CDR1 SGHRS and CDR2 YFSETQ. The CDR3, as DNA: TGCGCCAGCAGCTCCCAGACTAAGGAAGAGACCCAGTACTTC. This gives the protein CASSSQTKEETQYF.